Below, 13 T cell receptor beta chains from the same sample are listed, as sequenced in a study of glioma-infiltrating T cells. Amplification of TCR alpha and beta CDR3 regions from RNA used iRepertoire nested multiplex PCR. TCRdb reprocessed the multiplex PCR reads via MiXCR and lists one record per CDR3 protein. This table holds approximately 88,000 distinct CDR3 sequences, about a quarter found once. The sequenced sample was glioma tissue, nonneoplastic brain tissue, or PBMCs (not recorded which). The source of these receptors is a human donor with low-grade glioma or glioblastoma, undergoing nonglioma brain surgery, or in good health (not recorded which).

This clonotype was seen at least ten times. The chain carries TRBV3-1 and TRBJ1-2; D is unclear. The germline CDR1 and CDR2 sequences are LGHDT and YNNKEL (reference sequence). This CDR3 has 15 residues. Trimming removed 3 bases from V and 6 bases from J, with 17 bases in between. CDR3: CASSHDHPGSNGYTF. CDR3 in DNA: TGTGCCAGCAGCCACGATCATCCAGGATCGAATGGCTACACCTTC. Full variable domain (outside the CDR3, taken from reference TRBV3-1 and TRBJ1-2): DTAVSQTPKYLVTQMGNDKSIKCEQNLGHDTMYWYKQDSKKFLKIMFSYNNKELIINETVPNRFSPKSPDKAHLNLHINSLELGDSAVYFCASSHDHPGSNGYTFGSGTRLTVV.

This clonotype was seen ten or more times. This chain uses TRBV7-2 with TRBJ2-4; D gene ambiguous. CDR3 size: 15 residues. Deletions cut 1 base from V and 7 bases from J, with 14 bases between. The V gene's germline CDR1 is SGHTA and CDR2 FQGNSA. The CDR3: CASSLDGKGANIQYF. The CDR3 nucleotides read TGTGCCAGCAGCTTAGATGGGAAGGGCGCGAACATTCAGTACTTC.

This clonotype was found many times. This chain uses TRBV2 with TRBJ1-2; no clear D gene. V was pared by 2 bases and J by 4 bases, with 17 bases between. Germline V lookup: CDR1 SNHLY, CDR2 FYNNEI. CDR3 size: 16 residues. CDR3 bases: TGTGCCAGCAGTGAATCGCAGGAGGCTAACTTCTATGGCTACACCTTC. It specifies CASSESQEANFYGYTF.

The chain couples TRBV5-5 to TRBJ2-3; TRBD2 agrees at 8 bases. The V segment lost 0 bases and the J segment 4 bases; nucleotides outside the gene matches: 7. CDR1 is SGHKS and CDR2 is YYEKEE in the germline V gene (reference sequence). The CDR3 totals 16 residues. CDR3 region: CASSLGTGLGADTQYF. The CDR3 DNA reads TGTGCCAGCAGCTTGGGAACGGGACTAGGAGCAGATACGCAGTATTTT.

This clonotype was observed once. The chain combines TRBV4-2 with TRBJ1-2; possibly TRBD1 for D (6 bases). CDR1 and CDR2 (germline): LGHNA, YNFKEQ. The CDR3 extends over 17 amino acids. V was shortened by 2 bases and J by 8 bases, with 24 bases between the two germline ends. The CDR3 DNA reads TGTGCCAGCAGCCAAAATATTTTGATAGGGGGGAGTGAGGGCTACACCTTC. This gives the protein CASSQNILIGGSEGYTF.

This clonotype was recorded at least ten times. This chain links TRBV7-2 with TRBJ2-5; D could derive from TRBD1 or TRBD2 (5 bases each). The CDR3 runs 15 residues. Trimming stripped 5 bases from V and 5 bases from J, with 18 bases between. From germline, CDR1 is SGHTA and CDR2 FQGNSA. The chain's CDR3 is CASSRRDRNDETQYF. The CDR3 nucleotides read TGTGCCAGCAGCCGCCGGGACCGCAACGACGAGACCCAGTACTTC. Based on the CDR3 plus reference TRBV7-2 and TRBJ2-5, the full variable domain is GAGVSQSPSNKVTEKGKDVELRCDPISGHTALYWYRQSLGQGLEFLIYFQGNSAPDKSGLPSDRFSAERTGGSVSTLTIQRTQQEDSAVYLCASSRRDRNDETQYFGPGTRLLVL.

A note on this clonotype: A single base separates this from a much larger clone, so it may be a read error. The V call is TRBV7-9, the J call TRBJ2-7; no clear D. CDR1 and CDR2 from the germline V gene are SEHNR and FQNEAQ (reference sequence). The V gene lost 7 bases and the J gene lost 4 bases, with 8 bases spanning the gap. This CDR3 has 11 residues. The CDR3 region is CASIQVYEQYF. CDR3 sequence (DNA): TGTGCCAGCATCCAAGTTTACGAGCAGTACTTC.

This chain links TRBV2 with TRBJ2-3; a weak D match, TRBD2 (5 bases). This CDR3 has 13 residues. CDR1 SNHLY and CDR2 FYNNEI come from the germline V gene. V lost 8 bases to trimming and J lost 1 base, with 10 bases between them. The CDR3 DNA is TGTGCCAGCCGAACTAGTCGCACAGATACGCAGTATTTT. Its translation is CASRTSRTDTQYF.

This clonotype has at least ten counts. This chain uses TRBV20-1 with TRBJ2-3; 10 nucleotides line up with TRBD2. This CDR3 is 13 amino acids long. Germline lookup yields CDR1 DFQATT and CDR2 SNEGSKA (reference sequence). J was trimmed by 3 bases and V by 8 bases; bases with no gene match: 5. Written as DNA, the CDR3 is TGCAGTACCAGCGGGGGGGCAACAGATACGCAGTATTTT. As protein: CSTSGGATDTQYF.

Note on this clonotype: The germline gene is not matched at one end of the junction; a read error may be the cause. The genes are TRBV6-2 or TRBV6-3 and TRBJ1-5, with D uncertain. Per germline, CDR1 MNHEY and CDR2 SVGEGT. The CDR3 runs 14 residues. Written as DNA, the CDR3 is TGTGCCAGCAGGAGAATTGTTGACAATAAGCCCCAGCATTTT. As protein: CASRRIVDNKPQHF.

About this clonotype: A read error may explain this, as a much larger clone is one base away. The chain joins TRBV4-1 to TRBJ2-3, with a tentative D call TRBD1 (6 bases). This CDR3 is built from 12 residues. Germline values: CDR1 MGHRA, CDR2 YSYEKL. V was clipped by 8 bases and J by 6 bases, with 12 bases between them. The CDR3 reads CASGLGADTQYF. In DNA form, the CDR3 reads TGCGCCAGCGGGCTGGGGGCGGATACGCAGTATTTT.

This clonotype occurred many times. The V and J genes are TRBV27 and TRBJ2-6; D is ambiguous. Trimming stripped 1 base from V and 0 bases from J, with 10 bases between. The CDR3 is 17 residues long. Germline V CDR1 and CDR2: MNHEY, SMNVEV (reference sequence). This CDR3 reads CASSLYPPSSGANVLTF. The DNA for the CDR3 is TGTGCCAGCAGTTTATATCCCCCAAGCTCTGGGGCCAACGTCCTGACTTTC.

V gene TRBV6-5 combines with J gene TRBJ1-1; D is unclear. The length of the CDR3 is 13 residues. Germline V gene data show CDR1 as MNHEY and CDR2 as SVGAGI. The CDR3 region has the DNA TGTGTTAGCAGGTCGACGGTGAACACTGAAGCTTTCTTT. Amino acids: CVSRSTVNTEAFF.